Each of the 21 T cell receptor beta chains below was sequenced from the same sample in a study of blood T cell repertoires in COVID-19. Method: immunoSEQ multiplex PCR; TCRdb's copy keeps in-frame clones and lacks some. Found here are some 170,000 clones, more than 70% of them singletons; the top ten hold about 5.6%. Sequenced input: PBMCs or T cells enriched from blood (not recorded which). These receptors came from a middle-aged man who had recovered from COVID-19.

The rearrangement uses TRBV7-8 and TRBJ1-6, with TRBD1 matching 9 bases. J gave up 5 bases and V 5 bases, and 4 bases lay outside the gene matches. The germline V gene encodes CDR1 SGHVS and CDR2 FQNEAQ. This CDR3 spans 15 amino acids. CDR3: CASSPRTGDNSPLHF. CDR3 DNA: TGTGCCAGCAGCCCGCGGACAGGGGATAATTCACCCCTCCACTTT.

The chain is built from TRBV25-1 and TRBJ1-2, with D possibly being TRBD1 (6 bases). V lost 3 bases to trimming and J lost 6 bases, with 11 bases between them. Germline CDR1 and CDR2: MGHDK and SYGVNS. CDR3 size: 13 residues. CDR3 in DNA: TGTGCCAGCAGTGAGCCGAACAGGGATGGCTACACCTTC. It yields the protein CASSEPNRDGYTF.

The chain is built from TRBV5-1 and TRBJ1-1; 7 bases agree with TRBD1. The V gene's germline CDR1 is SGHRS and CDR2 YFSETQ. This CDR3 region has 16 residues. Unmatched junction bases numbered 10, after V lost 5 bases and J lost 0 bases. The CDR3 here is CASSILPGQMNTEAFF. The CDR3 DNA reads as TGCGCCAGCAGTATTCTACCGGGACAGATGAACACTGAAGCTTTCTTT.

The genes are TRBV7-9 and TRBJ1-2; 9 nucleotides match TRBD1. CDR3 length: 16 residues. Trimming at V came to 5 bases and at J to 4 bases, leaving 11 bases not matched to a gene. CDR1 and CDR2 (germline): SEHNR, FQNEAQ (reference sequence). In nucleotides, the CDR3 is TGTGCCAGCAGCCCGGGACAGGGAGCATCCGTCTATGGCTACACCTTC. This gives the protein CASSPGQGASVYGYTF.

Worth noting for this clone: The identical CDR3 is also encoded by other nucleotide sequences in the sample. The J gene is TRBJ2-3, the V gene TRBV5-1, with TRBD2 identical over 10 bases. Trimming at V came to 0 bases and at J to 4 bases, leaving 5 bases not matched to a gene. Germline V gives CDR1 SGHRS, CDR2 YFSETQ. The CDR3 is 16 residues long. The CDR3 here is CASSLGTSGPPDTQYF. The CDR3 DNA reads TGCGCCAGCAGCTTGGGGACTAGCGGCCCCCCAGATACGCAGTATTTT.

This chain links TRBV2 with TRBJ1-2; 9 nucleotides line up with TRBD1. This CDR3 contains 16 residues. CDR1 SNHLY and CDR2 FYNNEI come from the germline V gene. Trimming removed 3 bases from V and 4 bases from J; junction bases left unmatched: 9. The CDR3 loop reads CASSDKGGQGRYGYTF. CDR3 coding DNA: TGTGCCAGCAGTGACAAAGGGGGACAGGGACGCTATGGCTACACCTTC.

This sequence joins TRBV30 and TRBJ2-6, with a possible D match to TRBD1 (6 bases). Germline V lookup: CDR1 GTSNPN, CDR2 SVGIG (reference sequence). The CDR3 length is 19 residues. V shed 2 bases and J shed 0 bases, with 20 bases lying between them. CDR3: CAWSTAQGKPASGANVLTF. The CDR3 coding sequence is TGTGCCTGGAGTACCGCACAGGGCAAGCCCGCCTCTGGGGCCAACGTCCTGACTTTC.

The chain recombines TRBV6-4 with TRBJ1-4; D gene uncertain. From germline, CDR1 is MRHNA and CDR2 SNTAGT. Trimming removed 0 bases at V and 2 bases at J, with 13 bases between. The CDR3 runs to 17 residues. CDR3 in DNA: TGTGCCAGCAGTGACTCGGAGGAATCTATTACTAATGAAAAACTGTTTTTT. Encoded protein: CASSDSEESITNEKLFF.

This rearrangement joins TRBV7-8 to TRBJ1-2; 8 positions agree with TRBD1. The CDR3 covers 14 residues. Germline values: CDR1 SGHVS, CDR2 FQNEAQ. The J segment lost 4 bases and the V segment lost 7 bases, leaving 8 bases of the junction unmatched. The DNA for the CDR3 is TGTGCCAGCAAGGGAGGAGGGACAGGCTATGGCTACACCTTC. This sequence encodes CASKGGGTGYGYTF.

This sequence joins TRBV5-1 and TRBJ1-1; D ambiguous. Looked up from germline, CDR1 is SGHRS and CDR2 is YFSETQ. The CDR3 sequence is 15 residues long. Trimming took off 5 bases at V and 2 bases at J, with 16 bases between the two ends. This chain's CDR3 is CASRRGAEINTEAFF. CDR3 in DNA: TGCGCCAGCAGACGGGGTGCAGAAATTAACACTGAAGCTTTCTTT. Combining the CDR3 with reference TRBV5-1 and TRBJ1-1 gives the whole variable domain KAGVTQTPRYLIKTRGQQVTLSCSPISGHRSVSWYQQTPGQGLQFLFEYFSETQRNKGNFPGRFSGRQFSNSRSEMNVSTLELGDSALYLCASRRGAEINTEAFFGQGTRLTVV.

This chain links TRBV19 with TRBJ2-7; tentative D call: TRBD1 (5 bases). Trimming took off 5 bases at V and 1 base at J, with 12 bases between the two ends. Germline V gene data show CDR1 as LNHDA and CDR2 as SQIVND (reference sequence). This CDR3 is built from 14 residues. The CDR3: CASSPRQNSYEQYV. CDR3 DNA: TGTGCCAGTAGTCCCCGACAGAATTCCTACGAGCAGTACGTC.

This chain links TRBV10-3 with TRBJ2-7; TRBD2 matches at 13 bases. This CDR3 spans 14 amino acids. After removal of 2 bases from V and 5 bases from J, the junction contained 0 bases not matched to a gene. Germline V gene sequence: CDR1 ENHRY, CDR2 SYGVKD. CDR3 protein: CAISEGTSGNEQYV. The CDR3 DNA follows: TGTGCCATCAGTGAGGGGACTAGCGGGAACGAGCAGTACGTC.

In this sample, this clone turned up once. J is TRBJ1-5 and V is TRBV19; 9 nucleotides line up with TRBD1. Unmatched junction bases numbered 7, after V lost 7 bases and J lost 6 bases. CDR1 and CDR2 from the germline V gene are LNHDA and SQIVND (reference sequence). The CDR3 totals 14 residues. The CDR3 DNA reads as TGTGCCAGTAATTACAGGGGGCCTGGTCAGCCCCAGCATTTT. As protein: CASNYRGPGQPQHF.

The J gene is TRBJ1-4, the V gene TRBV19, with 7 bases fitting TRBD1. The CDR3 consists of 15 residues. The V gene's germline CDR1 is LNHDA and CDR2 SQIVND (reference sequence). Trimming cost V 4 bases and J 10 bases; bases outside gene matches: 12. The CDR3 protein is CASSTGAGQILKLFF. CDR3 coding DNA: TGTGCCAGTAGTACGGGCGCGGGACAGATCCTAAAACTGTTTTTT.

J is TRBJ1-4 and V is TRBV5-1; D possibly corresponds to TRBD1 (6 bases). Germline assignment: CDR1 SGHRS and CDR2 YFSETQ. This CDR3 is built from 14 residues. V dropped 3 bases and J dropped 4 bases, with 10 bases sitting between them. Here the CDR3 DNA reads TGCGCCAGCAGCTCGCAGGGGCTTAATGAAAAACTGTTTTTT. This translates into CASSSQGLNEKLFF.

This chain links TRBV7-2 with TRBJ1-5; 7 bases agree with TRBD1. The CDR3 consists of 15 residues. The germline CDR1 and CDR2 sequences are SGHTA and FQGNSA. V shed 5 bases and J 4 bases; nucleotides not matched to a gene: 8. Here the CDR3 reads CASSRGGAGNQPQHF. The CDR3 DNA reads as TGTGCCAGCAGCAGAGGGGGCGCGGGGAATCAGCCCCAGCATTTT.

The rearrangement uses TRBV24-1 and TRBJ1-5; 8 bases fit TRBD1. The V gene's germline CDR1 is KGHDR and CDR2 SFDVKD. Germline trimming cut 5 bases from V and 5 bases from J; bases unmatched to any gene: 19. This CDR3 has 19 residues. Written as DNA, the CDR3 is TGTGCCACCAGTGGCGGCAGGGGGCAAGGGGGAATTTGGGATCAGCCCCAGCATTTT. This gives the protein CATSGGRGQGGIWDQPQHF.

CDR3 amino acids: CASRIGTGAGNTIYF. The CDR3 DNA sequence: TGTGCCAGCAGGATAGGGACAGGGGCTGGAAACACCATATATTTT. The chain links TRBV6-5 to TRBJ1-3; 10 bases line up with TRBD1. Germline lookup yields CDR1 MNHEY and CDR2 SVGAGI. Trimming cost V 6 bases and J 2 bases; bases outside gene matches: 4. CDR3 length: 15 amino acids.

V usage is TRBV6-5 and J usage is TRBJ1-1; no definite D call. The germline CDR1 and CDR2 sequences are MNHEY and SVGAGI. This CDR3 is built from 13 residues. V lost 8 bases, J lost 5 bases, and 15 bases lay in between. The CDR3, as DNA: TGTGCCAGCCCCCGTTTCGCGGGGACTGAAGCTTTCTTT. Translated, it gives CASPRFAGTEAFF.

The count of this clone is one. This chain links TRBV30 with TRBJ1-5; D gene unclear. This CDR3 contains 13 residues. V gave up 3 bases and J gave up 6 bases, with 12 bases separating them. Looked up from germline, CDR1 is GTSNPN and CDR2 is SVGIG (reference sequence). The CDR3, as DNA: TGTGCCTGGAGCAACGCGTCAAGTCAGCCCCAGCATTTT. This sequence encodes CAWSNASSQPQHF.

This clone was seen many times. The rearrangement links TRBV7-9 to TRBJ2-5; tentatively, D is TRBD2 (5 bases). The CDR3 sequence is 14 residues long. The V end was cut by 5 bases, the J end by 1 base, with 11 bases between. CDR1 and CDR2 (germline): SEHNR, FQNEAQ (reference sequence). CDR3: CASSLLGLQETQYF. CDR3 DNA: TGTGCCAGCAGCCTACTAGGGCTCCAAGAGACCCAGTACTTC. Complete variable domain (other parts from reference TRBV7-9 and TRBJ2-5): DTGVSQNPRHKITKRGQNVTFRCDPISEHNRLYWYRQTLGQGPEFLTYFQNEAQLEKSRLLSDRFSAERPKGSFSTLEIQRTEQGDSAMYLCASSLLGLQETQYFGPGTRLLVL.